This TCR beta chain emerged from a study of immune heterogeneity within non-small cell lung tumors. As for the study in general: Of all tumors, 4 turned out to be squamous cell carcinomas, 10 were non-squamous carcinomas and 1 was not otherwise specified.

Germline CDR1 and CDR2: SNHLY and FYNNEI. The CDR3 contains 20 residues. The V and J ends lost 2 bases and 0 bases respectively, with 20 bases between them. The starting template was genomic DNA from bulk tumor, approximately 620 ng per sample. Surgeons took several biopsies per primary tumor, spaced far apart, during surgery. Patients had untreated, newly diagnosed non-small cell lung cancer and underwent curative surgery. Points from the study as a whole: Recurrence of identical dominant CDR3 beta clonotypes was observed across tumor sites within a patient, alongside site-unique high-frequency clones.

This clonotype was seen only once. Its specificity is unknown. This sequence may be a read error, since a much larger clone differs from it by one base. TCR beta CDR3 amplification used multiplex PCR with 32 V and 13 J primers. TCRdb redid the calling of the multiplex PCR reads with MiXCR, one entry per CDR3 protein. Of some 22,000 distinct CDR3 sequences in the sample, 25% to 30% were seen once. This sequence originates from a middle-aged man with non-small cell lung cancer. The rearrangement links TRBV2 to TRBJ2-6, with D possibly TRBD2 on 7 matching bases. Specimen: lung tumor tissue. Here the CDR3 DNA reads TGTGCCAGCAGTGAATTGGGAGGGACATGGACTCTCTCTGGGGCCAACGTCCTGACTTTC. This encodes CASSELGGTWTLSGANVLTF.